This T cell receptor (beta chain) stems from a study of blood T cell repertoires in COVID-19. The V end lost 5 bases, the J end lost 3 bases, and 18 bases lay between the germline ends. This CDR3 region has 16 residues. Germline V gives CDR1 SEHNR, CDR2 FQNEAQ (reference sequence). This clone was detected a few times. Original analysis: Estimated nucleated cell counts came from reference gene primer amplification. Libraries were prepared by immunoSEQ multiplex PCR; TCRdb keeps only in-frame clonotypes and omits some of them. V, J and clone size derive from that table, while D and trimming were established from the DNA sequence. The sample shows some 180,000 clones, more than 65% of them seen only once.

This sequence originates from a human donor in a cohort sampled during active COVID-19. Input material: peripheral blood. This rearrangement joins TRBV7-9 to TRBJ2-3; D possibly corresponds to TRBD1 (5 bases). Here the CDR3 reads CASSPPRHRLTDTQYF. CDR3 DNA: TGTGCCAGCAGCCCACCGAGGCACAGGTTAACAGATACGCAGTATTTT.